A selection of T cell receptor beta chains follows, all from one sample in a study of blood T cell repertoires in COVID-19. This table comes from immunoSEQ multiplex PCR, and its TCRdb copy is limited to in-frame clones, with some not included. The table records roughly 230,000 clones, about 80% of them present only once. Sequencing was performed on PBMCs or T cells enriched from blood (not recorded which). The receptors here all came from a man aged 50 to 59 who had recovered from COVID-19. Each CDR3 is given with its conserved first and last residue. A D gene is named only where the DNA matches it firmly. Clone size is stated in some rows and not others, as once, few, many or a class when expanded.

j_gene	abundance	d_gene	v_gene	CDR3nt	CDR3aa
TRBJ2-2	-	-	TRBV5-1	TGCGCCAGCAGCCTCGGGTCCTCTGTGTTCGCGAACACCGGGGAGCTGTTTTTT	CASSLGSSVFANTGELFF
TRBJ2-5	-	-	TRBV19	TGTGCCAGTAGGGACAGACCTGAAGAGACCCAGTACTTC	CASRDRPEETQYF
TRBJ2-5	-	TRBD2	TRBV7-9	TGTGCCAGCAGCTTAGCATACGGACTAGCGGGGGAAGAGACCCAGTACTTC	CASSLAYGLAGEETQYF
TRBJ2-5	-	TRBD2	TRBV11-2	TGTGCCAGCAGCTCGACTAGCGGAGGGTACCAAGAGACCCAGTACTTC	CASSSTSGGYQETQYF
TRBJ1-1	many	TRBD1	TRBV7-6	TGTGCCAGCAGCCCTCGGACAGGGGAGTACACTGAAGCTTTCTTT	CASSPRTGEYTEAFF
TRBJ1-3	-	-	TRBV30	TGTGCCTGGAGTGTAGGGGGATTCTCTGGAAACACCATATATTTT	CAWSVGGFSGNTIYF
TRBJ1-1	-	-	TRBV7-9	TGTGCCAGCAGCTTAGGGGCAGGGGCGGCTGAAGCTTTCTTT	CASSLGAGAAEAFF
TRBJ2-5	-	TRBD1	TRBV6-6	TGTGCCAGCAGTTACTCACAGGGGCGGGAGACCCAGTACTTC	CASSYSQGRETQYF
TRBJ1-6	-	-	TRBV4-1	TGCGCCAGCAGCCAAGATCGTCTTTTGGAGCCCCAGAACTATAATTCACCCCTCCACTTT	CASSQDRLLEPQNYNSPLHF
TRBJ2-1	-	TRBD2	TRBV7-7	TGTGCTAGCAGCCTTCAGGGACTAGCGGACAATGAGCAGTTCTTC	CASSLQGLADNEQFF
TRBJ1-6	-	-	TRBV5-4	TGTGCCAGCAACGCGGCCAGCTCCTATAATTCACCCCTCCACTTT	CASNAASSYNSPLHF
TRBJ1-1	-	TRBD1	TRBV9	TGTGCCAGCAGCGGGGACAGGGGGCCCAACACTGAAGCTTTCTTT	CASSGDRGPNTEAFF
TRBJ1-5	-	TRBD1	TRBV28	TGTGCCAGCAGGTACACCGGGACAGGGGGATTATATAGCAATCAGCCCCAGCATTTT	CASRYTGTGGLYSNQPQHF
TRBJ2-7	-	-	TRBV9	TGTGCCAGCAGCGTAGAGGGACACGGCTCCTACGAGCAGTACTTC	CASSVEGHGSYEQYF
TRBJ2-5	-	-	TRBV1	TGCACCACGGGACAGAAAGAGACCCAGTACTTC	CTTGQKETQYF
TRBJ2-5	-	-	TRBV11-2	TGTGCCAGCAGCTTAGAGGGCCCGCAGGTCCAGTACTTC	CASSLEGPQVQYF
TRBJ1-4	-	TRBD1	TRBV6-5	TGTGCCAGCAGACAGACAGGGGGCCCCAGTGCTGAACTGTTTTTT	CASRQTGGPSAELFF
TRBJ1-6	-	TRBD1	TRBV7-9	TGTGCCAGCAGCTCCCGGACAGGGAAAGTTGGATCACCCCTCCACTTT	CASSSRTGKVGSPLHF
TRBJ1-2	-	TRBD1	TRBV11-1	TGTGCCAGCAGCATCGGGACAGCAGCTAACTATGGCTACACCTTC	CASSIGTAANYGYTF
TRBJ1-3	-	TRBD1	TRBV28	TGTGCCAGCAGTCCCCCCGGGGGACAGGGAGGAAACACCATATATTTT	CASSPPGGQGGNTIYF
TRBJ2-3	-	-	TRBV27	TGTGCCAGCAGTTCGCCCCGGACTTTACTGGGTGGGTCAGATACGCAGTATTTT	CASSSPRTLLGGSDTQYF
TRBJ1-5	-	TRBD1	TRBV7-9	TGTGCCAGCAGCCAAGGGACAGACGATCAGCCCCAGCATTTT	CASSQGTDDQPQHF
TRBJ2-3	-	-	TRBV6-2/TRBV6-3	TGTGCCAGCAGTTACTCTCAGCGGAGCACAGATACGCAGTATTTT	CASSYSQRSTDTQYF
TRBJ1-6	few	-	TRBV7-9	TGTGCCAGCAGCTCCGCGGCCCATGGAGATTCACCCCTCCACTTT	CASSSAAHGDSPLHF
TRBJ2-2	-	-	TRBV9	TGTGCCAGCAGCGAACAATCTGGCATCACCGGGGAGCTGTTTTTT	CASSEQSGITGELFF
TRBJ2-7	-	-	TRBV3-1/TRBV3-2	TGTGCCAGCAGCCAAGGACAGTTGAGCTCCTACGAGCAGTACTTC	CASSQGQLSSYEQYF
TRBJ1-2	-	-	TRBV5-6	TGTGCCAGCAGTCCCGCAGGCAGGGCCCCTAACTATGGCTACACCTTC	CASSPAGRAPNYGYTF
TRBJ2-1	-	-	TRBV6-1	TGTGCCAGCAGTGAAACCAGCAATGAGCAGTTCTTC	CASSETSNEQFF
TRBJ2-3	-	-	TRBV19	TGTGCCACCCAAGCCCGCGGATTCACAGATACGCAGTATTTT	CATQARGFTDTQYF
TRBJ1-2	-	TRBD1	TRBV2	TGTGCCAGCAGTGAGGGACAGTTTTATTATGGCTACACCTTC	CASSEGQFYYGYTF
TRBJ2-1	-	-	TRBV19	TGTGCCAGTAGTCCCGCTAGAGGGCGGTACAATGAGCAGTTCTTC	CASSPARGRYNEQFF
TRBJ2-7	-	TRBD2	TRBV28	TGTGCCAGCGGAGACCCGGGACTAGCCTTGAGCTCCTACGAGCAGTACTTC	CASGDPGLALSSYEQYF
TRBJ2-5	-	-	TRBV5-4	TGTGCCAGCAGCCTAGAGGCGTTGCAAGAGACCCAGTACTTC	CASSLEALQETQYF
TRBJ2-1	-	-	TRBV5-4	TGTGCCAGCAGCTCCGACCCAGTCAGGGTGCAGTTCTTC	CASSSDPVRVQFF
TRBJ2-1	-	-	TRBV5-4	TGTGCCAGCAGAAGGGGAGGGGGGAGCGAGTACAATGAGCAGTTCTTC	CASRRGGGSEYNEQFF
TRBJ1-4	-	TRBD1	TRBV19	TGTGCCAGTAGTATCGGGATTATCAGGACAGGGGTCACTCAGAATGAAAAACTGTTTTTT	CASSIGIIRTGVTQNEKLFF
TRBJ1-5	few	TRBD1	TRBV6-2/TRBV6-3	TGTGCCAGCAGTTATCCTGGACAGGTGAGCAATCAGCCCCAGCATTTT	CASSYPGQVSNQPQHF
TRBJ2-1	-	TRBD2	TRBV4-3	TGCGCCAGCAGCCTCCTCGGGACTAGAAATGAGCAGTTCTTC	CASSLLGTRNEQFF
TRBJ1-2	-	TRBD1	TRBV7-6	TGTGCCAGCAGCTTAGTCGAGACAGGGGTTAGTGGCTACACCTTC	CASSLVETGVSGYTF
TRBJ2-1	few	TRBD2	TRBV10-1	TGCGCCAGCAGTGAACGTCTAGCGGGAGGCGAGCAGTTCTTC	CASSERLAGGEQFF
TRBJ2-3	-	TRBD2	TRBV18	TGTGCCAGCTCAACAGAATTAGCGGGACACACAGATACGCAGTATTTT	CASSTELAGHTDTQYF
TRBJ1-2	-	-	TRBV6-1	TGTGCCAGCAGTGAAGGGGTCGCACAGAAAAATGGCTACACCTTC	CASSEGVAQKNGYTF
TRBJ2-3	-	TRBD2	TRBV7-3	TGTGCCAGCAGCCTTAACGGTGCAGCGGGAGGACCCACAGATACGCAGTATTTT	CASSLNGAAGGPTDTQYF
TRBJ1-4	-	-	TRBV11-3	TGTGCCAGCAGAGGACAGTCAAATGAAAAACTGTTTTTT	CASRGQSNEKLFF
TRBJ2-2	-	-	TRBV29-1	TGCAGCGTTGGGGACTGGCGGTCCGGGGAGCTGTTTTTT	CSVGDWRSGELFF
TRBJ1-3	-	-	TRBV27	TGTGCCAGCTCAGGTCGCTCTGGAAACACCATATATTTT	CASSGRSGNTIYF